This section outlines one T cell receptor beta chain sequence together with its context. V gave up 2 bases and J gave up 4 bases; unmatched junction bases: 3. Germline CDR1 KGHDR, CDR2 SFDVKD. The CDR3 consists of 16 residues. Profiled with immunoSEQ multiplex PCR; TCRdb holds only in-frame clones, not every one. The sample includes about 220,000 clones, about 90% of them seen just once. These data originate in a study of blood T cell repertoires in COVID-19. Study-level information: PBMCs, B-cell-depleted T cells, or T cells were the source of the cDNA or gDNA that made up the material.

The sequence was collected from a man between 40 and 49 years old with active or convalescent COVID-19. This sequence joins TRBV24-1 and TRBJ2-1, with 11 bases identical to TRBD2. The sequenced material came from peripheral blood. The CDR3: CATSDSTSGVYNEQFF. CDR3 nucleotide sequence: TGTGCCACCAGTGATTCGACTAGCGGGGTTTACAATGAGCAGTTCTTC.